This TCR beta chain was obtained from a study of radiation and T cells in renal cell carcinoma. Study-wide findings and caveats: In blood, top tumor clones expanded by 2 weeks, shrinking by 4. Without pretreatment biopsies, baseline tumor clonotype presence was undetermined.

Germline CDR1 reads MNHEY; CDR2 reads SVGAGI. The CDR3 length is 13 residues. V lost 0 bases and J lost 14, with 13 bases in between. For this clone: The antigen remains undetermined.

The table came from immunoSEQ multiplex PCR; TCRdb's copy has only in-frame clones and leaves some out. Of 130,000 to 150,000 clones listed, 65% to 90% are singletons. The time point was: blood 4 weeks post-SBRT, at nephrectomy. Stated treatment: 15 Gy SBRT to primary tumor, nephrectomy 4 weeks later. Nephrectomy followed 15 Gy stereotactic body radiation by 4 weeks. V usage is TRBV6-5 and J usage is TRBJ1-4; D perhaps matches TRBD1 (6 bases). The specimen comprised blood, sampled from a patient whose treatment included radiotherapy and nephrectomy. The sequence came from a woman aged 50 to 60 with renal cell carcinoma. The CDR3 sequence: CASSYSGGGYLFF. CDR3 sequence (DNA): TGTGCCAGCAGTTACTCTGGAGGGGGTTACCTGTTTTTT.